Presented here are 24 T cell receptor beta chains from one specimen sequenced in a study of regulatory T cells in long-lasting Graves disease. HTBI primers from iRepertoire and Arm-PCR of CDR3 regions yielded the TCR beta libraries. TCRdb re-derived calls from the multiplex PCR reads in MiXCR, one entry per CDR3 protein. Of 550,000 or so distinct CDR3 sequences in the sample, about 12% were seen once. Time point denoted: newly diagnosed GD, antithyroid drugs for less than 3 months. PBMCs provided the RNA from which the TCR library was made. The same sample was also used in a study of T cells in Graves' hyperthyroidism and ophthalmopathy.

Here the sequenced sample was peripheral blood mononuclear cells (PBMCs), taken at new diagnosis, from a patient treated with antithyroid drugs. The receptors here all came from a woman aged 25 to 39 with Graves disease.

V is TRBV7-2 and J is TRBJ2-4; weak D call: TRBD1 (6 bases). Trimming stripped 1 base from V and 10 bases from J, with 14 bases between. CDR3 length: 14 residues. Germline V gene sequence: CDR1 SGHTA, CDR2 FQGNSA. The CDR3 loop is CASSLEATRGIQYF. CDR3 coding DNA: TGTGCCAGCAGCTTAGAGGCCACAAGGGGGATTCAGTACTTC.

At least ten counts were recorded for this clonotype. The chain uses TRBV6-5 and TRBJ2-7, with 9 bases aligning to TRBD1. J gave up 5 bases and V 4 bases, and 9 bases lay outside the gene matches. The CDR3 sequence is 15 residues long. The germline gives CDR1 MNHEY, CDR2 SVGAGI. The CDR3: CASSSAGTGLHEQYF. The CDR3 bases are TGTGCCAGCAGTTCGGCCGGGACAGGGCTCCACGAGCAGTACTTC.

V gene TRBV27 combines with J gene TRBJ1-6; TRBD1 aligns across 8 bases. This CDR3 region has 17 residues. Trimming at V came to 5 bases and at J to 4 bases, leaving 10 bases not matched to a gene. Germline V lookup: CDR1 MNHEY, CDR2 SMNVEV (reference sequence). Here the CDR3 DNA reads TGTGCCAGCAGTCCAGACAGGGGAGGACCTTATAATTCACCCCTCCACTTT. Encoded protein: CASSPDRGGPYNSPLHF.

This clonotype came up a few times. V gene TRBV11-3 combines with J gene TRBJ1-4; D unclear. The CDR3 length is 12 residues. CDR1 is SGHNT and CDR2 is YENEEA in the germline V gene. Trimming took off 3 bases at V and 7 bases at J, with 6 bases between the two ends. The CDR3 sequence: CASSLGSEKLFF. The CDR3 DNA follows: TGTGCCAGCAGCTTGGGCAGTGAAAAACTGTTTTTT.

This clonotype has ten or more counts. The chain has TRBV6-2 or TRBV6-3 and TRBJ2-7, with D possibly being TRBD2 (6 bases). V dropped 5 bases and J dropped 7 bases, with 21 bases sitting between them. From germline, CDR1 is MNHEY and CDR2 SVGEGT. The CDR3 is 15 residues long. The chain's CDR3 is CASSNTGTYFLEQYF. The CDR3 DNA reads as TGTGCCAGCAGTAACACCGGGACTTACTTTTTAGAGCAGTACTTC.

This clonotype has ten or more counts. This chain links TRBV2 with TRBJ2-5; D may correspond to TRBD1 or TRBD2 (6 bases each). The germline V gene encodes CDR1 SNHLY and CDR2 FYNNEI. Trimming pared 3 bases from V and 5 bases from J, leaving 13 bases between. This CDR3 region has 14 residues. CDR3 bases: TGTGCCAGCAGTGATTGGGGGGCTGGGGAGACCCAGTACTTC. Amino acid sequence: CASSDWGAGETQYF.

Ten or more counts support this clonotype. J is TRBJ1-1 and V is TRBV11-1; tentatively, D is TRBD1 (5 bases). The CDR3 covers 15 residues. The ends were cut back, 3 bases at V and 1 base at J, with 12 bases in the middle. Germline V lookup: CDR1 SGHAT, CDR2 FQDESV (reference sequence). CDR3 sequence: CASSFAKGRNTEAFF. CDR3 sequence (DNA): TGTGCCAGCAGCTTTGCGAAGGGGAGGAACACTGAAGCTTTCTTT. Full variable domain (outside the CDR3, taken from reference TRBV11-1 and TRBJ1-1): EAEVAQSPRYKITEKSQAVAFWCDPISGHATLYWYRQILGQGPELLVQFQDESVVDDSQLPKDRFSAERLKGVDSTLKIQPAELGDSAMYLCASSFAKGRNTEAFFGQGTRLTVV.

This clonotype was seen repeatedly, ten times or more. The V and J genes are TRBV20-1 and TRBJ2-3; no reliable D call. Trimming left V 3 bases short and J 0 bases short, with 10 bases between. The CDR3 is 14 amino acids. Germline V lookup: CDR1 DFQATT, CDR2 SNEGSKA (reference sequence). CDR3 DNA: TGCAGTGCTAGGGAAGATACGAGCACAGATACGCAGTATTTT. Translation: CSAREDTSTDTQYF.

This clonotype turned up a few times. The chain carries TRBV5-1 and TRBJ2-3, with a possible D match to TRBD2 (6 bases). This CDR3 is built from 16 residues. Germline loops: CDR1 SGHRS, CDR2 YFSETQ. V lost 0 bases to trimming and J lost 10 bases, with 21 bases between them. CDR3 DNA sequence: TGCGCCAGCAGCTTGGCTTTCGGAGGGGCGAGGAGTGCGCAGTATTTT. Translating gives CASSLAFGGARSAQYF.

In this sample, this clonotype turned up many times. This chain links TRBV6-1 with TRBJ2-7, with D perhaps assigned TRBD1 or TRBD2 (5 bases each). With 1 base removed from V and 3 bases from J, the gap between germline ends came to 7 bases. The V gene's germline CDR1 is MNHNS and CDR2 SASEGT. The CDR3 spans 13 residues. The CDR3: CASSEVGDYEQYF. The CDR3 DNA follows: TGTGCCAGCAGTGAAGTGGGGGACTACGAGCAGTACTTC.

This clonotype was seen repeatedly, ten times or more. The rearrangement links TRBV19 to TRBJ2-1, with TRBD2 identical over 7 bases. Per the germline V gene, CDR1 is LNHDA and CDR2 is SQIVND (reference sequence). The length of the CDR3 is 14 residues. V lost 7 bases, J lost 1 base, and 4 bases stayed unmatched. The CDR3 reads CASTTGGSYNEQFF. The CDR3 DNA reads TGTGCCAGTACCACGGGAGGTTCCTACAATGAGCAGTTCTTC.

This clonotype was seen ten or more times. The chain has TRBV10-3 and TRBJ2-2; 7 bases map to TRBD2. V shed 3 bases and J 1 base; nucleotides not matched to a gene: 8. The CDR3 consists of 17 residues. Per germline, CDR1 ENHRY and CDR2 SYGVKD. CDR3 sequence reads: CAISDRGLVRNTGELFF. For the CDR3, the DNA is TGTGCCATCAGTGACCGCGGACTAGTCAGGAACACCGGGGAGCTGTTTTTT.

V gene TRBV4-1 combines with J gene TRBJ1-1, with D hard to call. Germline CDR1 MGHRA, CDR2 YSYEKL. V was trimmed by 1 base and J by 1 base, leaving 13 bases between them. There are 16 residues in the CDR3. Here the CDR3 reads CASSQGPWAANTEAFF. The CDR3, as DNA: TGCGCCAGCAGCCAAGGCCCTTGGGCAGCGAACACTGAAGCTTTCTTT.

V and J are TRBV5-1 and TRBJ1-4; TRBD1 aligns across 9 bases. Trimming removed 5 bases from V and 8 bases from J; junction bases left unmatched: 10. From germline, CDR1 is SGHRS and CDR2 YFSETQ. This CDR3 has 15 amino acids. CDR3 sequence (DNA): TGCGCCAGCAGTATGACAGGGGGGCGTGAGGAAAAACTGTTTTTT. This codes for CASSMTGGREEKLFF.

This clonotype has only a few counts. The rearrangement uses TRBV7-2 and TRBJ2-5, with D possibly matching TRBD2 (7 bases). Germline V lookup: CDR1 SGHTA, CDR2 FQGNSA. The CDR3 has 15 residues. The V end lost 8 bases, the J end lost 3 bases, and 19 bases lay between the germline ends. In DNA, the CDR3 is TGTGCCAGCCGGGCGGGGGCTTTAAACAAAGAGACCCAGTACTTC. It translates to CASRAGALNKETQYF.

The gene calls are TRBV30 and TRBJ1-1, with D perhaps TRBD1 (5 bases). Between the trimmed V and J ends, which lost 1 base and 5 bases, there was a span of 11 bases. CDR1 GTSNPN and CDR2 SVGIG come from the germline V gene (reference sequence). The CDR3 consists of 13 residues. The CDR3 protein is CAWSGTWGTEAFF. CDR3 nucleotides: TGTGCCTGGAGTGGTACGTGGGGGACTGAAGCTTTCTTT.

This clonotype has at least ten counts. V and J are TRBV9 and TRBJ2-1, with 8 bases aligning to TRBD2. Germline CDR1 is SGDLS and CDR2 is YYNGEE. V was clipped by 6 bases and J by 7 bases; unmatched bases: 12. This CDR3 region has 15 residues. The CDR3 region is CASTSPGRAGNEQFF. The CDR3, as DNA: TGTGCCAGCACTAGTCCCGGGAGGGCGGGGAATGAGCAGTTCTTC.

In the case of this clonotype: A read error may account for a junction end that differs from germline. The CDR3 loop reads CASSQGLAQETQYF. CDR3 sequence (DNA): TGCGCCAGCAGCCAAGGTCTAGCTCAAGAGACCCAATACTTC. The chain uses TRBV4-1 and TRBJ2-5, with TRBD2 as a possible D gene (5 bases). CDR3 size: 14 residues. Germline lookup yields CDR1 MGHRA and CDR2 YSYEKL.

For this clonotype: Possible read error: a much larger clone is one base away. The chain links TRBV29-1 to TRBJ2-5; D gene uncertain. The CDR3 length is 13 residues. Germline V gene sequence: CDR1 SQVTM, CDR2 ANQGSEA. The CDR3 loop is CSVKRESQEAQYF. The CDR3 DNA sequence: TGCAGCGTTAAAAGGGAATCCCAAGAGGCCCAGTACTTC.

Ten or more counts support this clonotype. DNA of the CDR3: TGTGCCAGCAGCGAGCAGACAGGGTCTTATTATGGCTACACCTTC. Translation: CASSEQTGSYYGYTF. The chain joins TRBV27 to TRBJ1-2; 7 bases agree with TRBD1. The germline CDR1 and CDR2 sequences are MNHEY and SMNVEV (reference sequence). The trim removed 6 bases at V and 5 bases at J, leaving 12 bases unmatched. This CDR3 region has 15 residues.

This clonotype occurred many times. The J gene is TRBJ2-2, the V gene TRBV28, with D maybe TRBD1 (5 bases). CDR1 is MDHEN and CDR2 is SYDVKM in the germline V gene. V gave up 2 bases and J gave up 6 bases, with 13 bases separating them. There are 15 residues in the CDR3. The CDR3 loop reads CASSLGGASPGELFF. The CDR3 DNA reads TGTGCCAGCAGTTTAGGTGGGGCGTCCCCCGGGGAGCTGTTTTTT.

This clonotype was recorded many times. The chain employs TRBV30 and TRBJ2-7, with 8 positions matching TRBD1. Germline assignment: CDR1 GTSNPN and CDR2 SVGIG (reference sequence). J lost 3 bases, V lost 5 bases, and 9 bases had no gene match. This CDR3 contains 14 residues. CDR3 in amino acids: CAWSRGRTHYEQYF. The CDR3 coding sequence is TGTGCCTGGTCCAGGGGGCGAACCCACTACGAGCAGTACTTC.

This clonotype came up many times. The rearrangement uses TRBV20-1 and TRBJ2-7; the D gene is possibly TRBD1 (5 bases). V dropped 5 bases and J dropped 7 bases, with 12 bases sitting between them. Germline V gene lookup returns CDR1 DFQATT and CDR2 SNEGSKA (reference sequence). The CDR3 extends over 11 amino acids. This chain's CDR3 is CSAWGRSEQYF. CDR3 coding DNA: TGCAGTGCTTGGGGCCGCTCAGAGCAGTACTTC.

About this clonotype: A much larger clonotype is one base distant, so this may be a read error. The chain recombines TRBV6-1 with TRBJ2-5, with 8 nucleotides matching TRBD1. This CDR3 region has 14 residues. Germline-derived CDR1 and CDR2 are MNHNS and SASEGT. DNA for the CDR3: TGTGCCAGCAGAATTACAGGGGGGAGTGAGACCCAGCACTTC. It specifies CASRITGGSETQHF.